This is a list of T cell receptor beta chains from one sample in a study of blood T cell repertoires in COVID-19. TCRdb's copy holds only in-frame clones and misses some; the assay was immunoSEQ multiplex PCR. The table records around 180,000 clones, 88% of them present only once. Sequencing was performed on peripheral blood. All receptors derive from a woman in her 30s with acute or convalescent COVID-19. Both conserved end residues are part of each CDR3. The D gene is left open where the match is weak. For some rows the clone size is stated as once, few or many, or as a class when expanded; others skip it.

v_gene: TRBV2
j_gene: TRBJ2-5
d_gene: NA
abundance: NA
CDR3aa: CASRLDRAETQYF
CDR3nt: TGTGCCAGCAGATTGGACAGAGCAGAGACCCAGTACTTC

v_gene: TRBV18
j_gene: TRBJ2-1
d_gene: TRBD2
abundance: NA
CDR3aa: CASSRNPGLSANEQFF
CDR3nt: TGTGCCAGCTCACGCAATCCGGGACTATCGGCCAATGAGCAGTTCTTC

v_gene: TRBV21-1
j_gene: TRBJ2-5
d_gene: NA
abundance: NA
CDR3aa: CARAANEETQYF
CDR3nt: TGTGCCAGAGCGGCTAACGAAGAGACCCAGTACTTC

v_gene: TRBV5-1
j_gene: TRBJ2-2
d_gene: TRBD1
abundance: NA
CDR3aa: CASSLADRVSGELFF
CDR3nt: TGCGCCAGCAGCTTAGCCGACAGGGTGTCCGGGGAGCTGTTTTTT

v_gene: TRBV11-2
j_gene: TRBJ1-2
d_gene: TRBD1
abundance: NA
CDR3aa: CASSFGTGDGYTF
CDR3nt: TGTGCCAGCAGCTTTGGGACAGGGGATGGCTACACCTTC

v_gene: TRBV3-1/TRBV3-2
j_gene: TRBJ2-2
d_gene: TRBD1
abundance: NA
CDR3aa: CASSLRGDRGTGELFF
CDR3nt: TGTGCCAGCAGCCTTAGGGGGGACAGGGGCACCGGGGAGCTGTTTTTT

v_gene: TRBV6-6
j_gene: TRBJ2-5
d_gene: NA
abundance: NA
CDR3aa: CASSRDDRRQETQYF
CDR3nt: TGTGCCAGCAGTAGAGACGACAGGCGTCAAGAGACCCAGTACTTC

v_gene: TRBV7-6
j_gene: TRBJ1-4
d_gene: NA
abundance: NA
CDR3aa: CASSLGKNRVGEKLFF
CDR3nt: TGTGCCAGCAGCTTAGGCAAAAACAGGGTCGGTGAAAAACTGTTTTTT

v_gene: TRBV3-1/TRBV3-2
j_gene: TRBJ2-1
d_gene: NA
abundance: once
CDR3aa: CASSQGYSLYNEQFF
CDR3nt: TGTGCCAGCAGCCAAGGGTATAGCCTCTACAATGAGCAGTTCTTC

v_gene: TRBV3-1/TRBV3-2
j_gene: TRBJ1-1
d_gene: NA
abundance: NA
CDR3aa: CASSQSRATEAFF
CDR3nt: TGTGCCAGCAGCCAATCCAGGGCTACTGAAGCTTTCTTT

v_gene: TRBV28
j_gene: TRBJ1-6
d_gene: NA
abundance: once
CDR3aa: CASMAAGDYSPLHF
CDR3nt: TGTGCCAGCATGGCGGCGGGGGATTATTCACCCCTCCACTTT

v_gene: TRBV7-9
j_gene: TRBJ1-1
d_gene: NA
abundance: NA
CDR3aa: CASSLVRFGQDDTEAFF
CDR3nt: TGTGCCAGCAGCTTAGTTAGATTTGGGCAGGATGACACTGAAGCTTTCTTT

v_gene: TRBV5-4
j_gene: TRBJ2-7
d_gene: NA
abundance: few
CDR3aa: CATIAGASYEQYF
CDR3nt: TGTGCCACCATTGCGGGGGCTTCCTACGAGCAGTACTTC

v_gene: TRBV4-2
j_gene: TRBJ2-7
d_gene: TRBD2
abundance: NA
CDR3aa: CASSQEGLGSYEQYF
CDR3nt: TGTGCCAGCAGCCAAGAAGGACTAGGAAGCTACGAGCAGTACTTC

v_gene: TRBV10-3
j_gene: TRBJ1-5
d_gene: TRBD1
abundance: NA
CDR3aa: CAISPTGGQPQHF
CDR3nt: TGTGCCATCAGTCCTACAGGGGGTCAGCCCCAGCATTTT